The 21 T cell receptor beta chains given below trace back to one sample, sequenced in a study of cytomegalovirus exposure and HLA in healthy donors. PCR amplification relied on 60 Vbeta primers (plus 13 Jbeta primers). TCRdb keeps only in-frame clones here, not all; method: immunoSEQ multiplex PCR. The sample has some 99,000 clones, under 80% seen once; the top ten hold roughly 2%. Sequencing was performed on PBMCs. The source of these receptors is a man aged 40-49 years in good health and CMV-seronegative.

The chain couples TRBV27 to TRBJ2-5, with TRBD2 matching over 7 bases. Looked up from germline, CDR1 is MNHEY and CDR2 is SMNVEV (reference sequence). The CDR3 extends over 15 amino acids. The V gene end was trimmed by 7 bases and the J gene end by 1 base; junction bases not matched to a gene: 9. For the CDR3, the DNA is TGTGCCAGCATCCCCAACGGGGGGACCCAAGAGACCCAGTACTTC. Its protein product is CASIPNGGTQETQYF.

The rearrangement uses TRBV9 and TRBJ2-7; maybe TRBD2 (6 bases). Germline loops: CDR1 SGDLS, CDR2 YYNGEE. Trimming cost V 4 bases and J 1 base, with 15 bases left between them. The CDR3 length is 15 residues. The chain's CDR3 is CASSPRTGASYEQYF. For the CDR3, the DNA is TGTGCCAGCAGCCCACGGACGGGAGCGTCCTACGAGCAGTACTTC.

This clone was recorded only once. This sequence joins TRBV19 and TRBJ2-3, with a weak D call TRBD1 (6 bases). CDR1 and CDR2 (germline): LNHDA, SQIVND (reference sequence). The CDR3 length is 11 residues. V was shortened by 9 bases and J by 4 bases, with 8 bases between the two germline ends. The CDR3 loop reads CASGQSDTQYF. CDR3 DNA sequence: TGTGCCAGCGGACAGTCAGATACGCAGTATTTT. The full variable domain, its missing parts supplied by reference TRBV19 and TRBJ2-3, is DGGITQSPKYLFRKEGQNVTLSCEQNLNHDAMYWYRQDPGQGLRLIYYSQIVNDFQKGDIAEGYSVSREKKESFPLTVTSAQKNPTAFYLCASGQSDTQYFGPGTRLTVL.

The J gene is TRBJ2-1, the V gene TRBV28, with TRBD2 identical over 11 bases. The CDR3 consists of 17 residues. Germline V lookup: CDR1 MDHEN, CDR2 SYDVKM. J gave up 4 bases and V 1 base, and 6 bases lay outside the gene matches. The CDR3 nucleotides read TGTGCCAGCAGTTTATCGTCTGTAGCGGGAGGGTACAATGAGCAGTTCTTC. Translation gives CASSLSSVAGGYNEQFF.

The V and J genes are TRBV27 and TRBJ2-7; 8 bases map to TRBD1. J gave up 7 bases and V 2 bases, and 7 bases lay outside the gene matches. CDR1 and CDR2 from the germline V gene are MNHEY and SMNVEV (reference sequence). This CDR3 is built from 14 residues. The CDR3 nucleotides are TGTGCCAGCAGTTTAGGACAGGGCTTGGATGAGCAGTACTTC. Translation: CASSLGQGLDEQYF.

This sequence joins TRBV5-1 and TRBJ2-5; 13 nucleotides agree with TRBD2. CDR1 is SGHRS and CDR2 is YFSETQ in the germline V gene. There are 17 residues in the CDR3. The junction had 4 bases not matched to a gene; V was cut back by 1 base and J by 1 base. This CDR3 is CASSLRLAGGLQETQYF. The CDR3 region has the DNA TGCGCCAGCAGCTTGCGACTAGCGGGGGGTCTCCAAGAGACCCAGTACTTC.

The rearrangement links TRBV19 to TRBJ2-5, with TRBD2 as a possible D gene (6 bases). Germline-derived CDR1 and CDR2 are LNHDA and SQIVND (reference sequence). The CDR3 runs to 17 residues. V was shortened by 5 bases and J by 1 base, with 20 bases between the two germline ends. For the CDR3, the DNA is TGTGCCAGTAGTGCCGGGAGTACATCATCTCTCCAAGAGACCCAGTACTTC. The encoded protein is CASSAGSTSSLQETQYF.

V usage is TRBV6-5 and J usage is TRBJ1-1; TRBD1 aligns across 9 bases. The length of the CDR3 is 14 residues. The junction had 2 bases not matched to a gene; V was cut back by 2 bases and J by 4 bases. Germline V gene data show CDR1 as MNHEY and CDR2 as SVGAGI. The CDR3 loop is CASSYRTGATEAFF. As DNA, the CDR3 is TGTGCCAGCAGTTACAGGACAGGGGCCACTGAAGCTTTCTTT.

This clone was seen just once. The chain joins TRBV4-3 to TRBJ2-3; 11 bases are a match to TRBD2. This CDR3 is built from 18 residues. Germline values: CDR1 LGHNA, CDR2 YSLEER. V was clipped by 4 bases and J by 1 base; unmatched bases: 10. In DNA form, the CDR3 reads TGCGCCAGCAGCCCCATCGTAGTAGCGGGAGGGGGCACAGATACGCAGTATTTT. Amino acids: CASSPIVVAGGGTDTQYF.

This clone has a handful of counts. The chain combines TRBV19 with TRBJ2-7; TRBD1 matches at 7 bases. Losses at the gene ends were 5 bases for V and 3 bases for J; bases not matched to a gene: 10. Germline V gene sequence: CDR1 LNHDA, CDR2 SQIVND (reference sequence). The CDR3 contains 15 residues. As DNA, the CDR3 is TGTGCCAGTAGTCCTAGCCGGGACAGAGACTACGAGCAGTACTTC. Encoded protein: CASSPSRDRDYEQYF. The full variable domain, with the rest looked up from reference TRBV19 and TRBJ2-7, is DGGITQSPKYLFRKEGQNVTLSCEQNLNHDAMYWYRQDPGQGLRLIYYSQIVNDFQKGDIAEGYSVSREKKESFPLTVTSAQKNPTAFYLCASSPSRDRDYEQYFGPGTRLTVT.

The CDR3 coding sequence is TGTGCCAGCACCATGGGGTCAGGGGCTGGCTACACCTTC. Its protein is CASTMGSGAGYTF. V usage is TRBV5-6 and J usage is TRBJ1-2, with a tentative D call TRBD1 (6 bases). V was shortened by 6 bases and J by 7 bases, with 16 bases between the two germline ends. CDR3 length equals 13 residues. Germline CDR1 is SGHDT and CDR2 is YYEEEE.

The chain joins TRBV19 to TRBJ2-7; 12 nucleotides match TRBD1. With 5 bases clipped from V and 3 bases from J, the junction kept 5 bases outside the gene matches. Germline CDR1 and CDR2: LNHDA and SQIVND (reference sequence). The CDR3 is made up of 15 amino acids. DNA for the CDR3: TGTGCCAGTAGTTTCGGGACAGGGGGCTTCTACGAGCAGTACTTC. It codes for CASSFGTGGFYEQYF.

In this sample, this clone turned up a few times. The chain joins TRBV6-6 to TRBJ2-3; 8 positions match TRBD2. The CDR3 runs 15 residues. Germline loops: CDR1 MNHNY, CDR2 SVGAGI (reference sequence). With V trimmed by 2 bases and J by 5 bases, 6 bases remained unmatched. DNA of the CDR3: TGTGCCAGCAGTTACCCGGGGGGGCCCAAAGATACGCAGTATTTT. This encodes CASSYPGGPKDTQYF.

J is TRBJ2-1 and V is TRBV4-2, with 8 bases aligning to TRBD1. Trimming cost V 0 bases and J 8 bases; bases outside gene matches: 3. Germline assignment: CDR1 LGHNA and CDR2 YNFKEQ. CDR3 size: 14 residues. The CDR3 bases are TGTGCCAGCAGCCAAGAGACAGGGGCTTATGAGCAGTTCTTC. Residues: CASSQETGAYEQFF.

CDR3 loop: CASSSLQGDQPQHF. As DNA, the CDR3 is TGTGCCAGCAGCTCTCTGCAGGGGGATCAGCCCCAGCATTTT. The rearrangement uses TRBV6-5 and TRBJ1-5, with 7 bases that match TRBD1. Germline V gives CDR1 MNHEY, CDR2 SVGAGI. V lost 6 bases and J lost 5; bases outside the gene matches: 7. The CDR3 extends over 14 amino acids.

The J gene is TRBJ2-5, the V gene TRBV9; 10 positions match TRBD2. The closer fit of TRBJ2-7 to the DNA end suggests the J call may be wrong. In germline, CDR1 is SGDLS, CDR2 YYNGEE. The CDR3 has 15 amino acids. The CDR3 spells CASSPRTSGAYEQYF. CDR3 nucleotide sequence: TGTGCCAGCAGCCCAAGGACTAGCGGAGCCTACGAGCAGTACTTC.

In this sample, this clone turned up once. The rearrangement uses TRBV28 and TRBJ1-2; D remains ambiguous. The germline V gene encodes CDR1 MDHEN and CDR2 SYDVKM. Trimming pared 8 bases from V and 0 bases from J, leaving 13 bases between. The CDR3 contains 14 residues. The CDR3 DNA reads TGTGCCAGCTTCCCCGGGTCGGCTAACTATGGCTACACCTTC. It specifies CASFPGSANYGYTF.

The chain is built from TRBV7-9 and TRBJ2-1; 7 bases match TRBD2. The germline gives CDR1 SEHNR, CDR2 FQNEAQ (reference sequence). The CDR3 length is 16 residues. V lost 7 bases, J lost 2 bases, and 11 bases stayed unmatched. The CDR3 DNA is TGTGCCAGCATAATTTCGGGGGAGGGAGCCTACAATGAGCAGTTCTTC. It is translated as CASIISGEGAYNEQFF.

The V gene is TRBV6-5, the J gene TRBJ2-7; possible D gene TRBD1, 5 bases. CDR1 is MNHEY, CDR2 SVGAGI, per germline. The CDR3 has 14 amino acids. V lost 6 bases, J lost 7 bases, and 19 bases lay in between. The chain's CDR3 is CASRPRTGYWEQYF. The DNA for the CDR3 is TGTGCCAGCAGACCACGTACAGGTTACTGGGAGCAGTACTTC.

The rearrangement uses TRBV7-9 and TRBJ1-5; 7 bases are shared with TRBD1. The CDR3 has 12 residues. The junction had 10 bases not matched to a gene; V was cut back by 5 bases and J by 15 bases. CDR1 and CDR2 from the germline V gene are SEHNR and FQNEAQ (reference sequence). The CDR3, as DNA: TGTGCCAGCAGCCGAGAAGGGACAGTTTCGCATTTT. This encodes CASSREGTVSHF.

This rearrangement joins TRBV6-1 to TRBJ2-5; TRBD1 is a possible D gene (5 bases). Germline CDR1 MNHNS, CDR2 SASEGT. V dropped 6 bases and J dropped 5 bases, with 10 bases sitting between them. The CDR3 extends over 12 amino acids. CDR3 residues: CASSRVGETQYF. CDR3 coding DNA: TGTGCCAGCAGCAGGGTCGGGGAGACCCAGTACTTC.